This T cell receptor (beta chain) was sequenced in a study of cytomegalovirus exposure and HLA in healthy donors. Turning to the study itself: In terms of ancestry, the Caucasian-associated cluster contained about four fifths of the approximately 400 genotyped donors.

At the time of sampling, donors were nominally healthy, though unrecorded immune exposures were likely. This clone turned up a few times. There are 12 residues in the CDR3. Germline assignment: CDR1 LGHNA and CDR2 YSLEER. V lost 0 bases, J lost 8 bases, and 5 bases lay in between. The PCR used 60 Vbeta and 13 Jbeta primers. Sequencing used immunoSEQ multiplex PCR; TCRdb keeps in-frame clones, though not all of them. The table includes around 140,000 clones, 82% detected once. The sequence came from a male donor in good health and CMV-seronegative. The V call is TRBV4-3, the J call TRBJ2-1; TRBD2 is a possible D gene (5 bases). The source material was PBMCs. CDR3 in amino acids: CASSQEEDEQFF. CDR3 in DNA: TGCGCCAGCAGCCAAGAGGAGGATGAGCAGTTCTTC.